A selection of T cell receptor beta chains follows, all from one sample in a study of CD8 T cells in ankylosing spondylitis. One entry per CDR3 protein results from TCRdb running MiXCR on the 5' RACE reads. The table has approximately 300,000 distinct CDR3 sequences, 6.5% to 10% seen once. Material for sequencing was blood, either unsorted or a sorted T cell fraction (not recorded which). All receptors come from a male donor with ankylosing spondylitis. The CDR3 runs from the conserved cysteine through the conserved F or W.

V	J	CDR3
TRBV5-1	TRBJ2-2	CASSLAGVDTGELFF
TRBV12-3/TRBV12-4	TRBJ2-1	CASSLGLAGDGEQFF
TRBV5-1	TRBJ2-6	CASAREIFSGANVLTF
TRBV7-9	TRBJ2-1	CASSAGLYNEQFF
TRBV6-1	TRBJ2-1	CASSEGQLAAGNEQFF
TRBV20-1	TRBJ2-2	CSARYGTSGRNTGELFF
TRBV11-3	TRBJ2-3	CASGPAGAYGTDTQYF
TRBV5-1	TRBJ2-5	CASSLAGLAPQETQYF
TRBV5-6	TRBJ2-5	CASSPRGEQETQYF
TRBV7-9	TRBJ2-2	CASSLRGASTGELFF
TRBV28	TRBJ2-7	CASTEDRDPYEQYF
TRBV7-8	TRBJ2-7	CASSLVAGWGYEQYF